This TCR beta chain was obtained from a study of beta chain features in type 1 diabetes. Study results and caveats: Cells carrying high TCR expression could end up over-represented when cDNA is sequenced. Small HLA sub-analyses could not settle whether HLA shapes TCRB rearrangement. Patients' naive, central memory and Treg TCRB repertoires seemed closer to one another than those of healthy donors.

This clone has more than one count but fewer than ten. The antigen is not known. The sample holds other DNA sequences that translate to the same CDR3. V was clipped by 0 bases and J by 1 base, with 10 bases between them. Germline V gene data show CDR1 as SGHDT and CDR2 as YYEEEE. The CDR3 loop spans 15 amino acids. The sequenced template was cDNA made from the entire isolated RNA. Measured with immunoSEQ multiplex PCR; TCRdb has only the in-frame clones, and not every one. This table holds some 900,000 clones, 17% found once. Sequencing was carried out using naive CD4+ T cells from blood. This sequence was found in a woman under 30 in good health. This chain joins TRBV5-6 and TRBJ2-5; D remains unclear. The CDR3 DNA reads TGTGCCAGCAGCTTGGTTGGCAGATCCCAAGAGACCCAGTACTTC. This codes for CASSLVGRSQETQYF.